Below are 25 T cell receptor beta chains sequenced from a single sample in a study of T cells in Graves' hyperthyroidism and ophthalmopathy (dated by TCRdb to between 2019 and 2020). Libraries were built with multiplex PCR. The sequencer was an Illumina HiSeq 2000. The TCR beta CDR3 regions were amplified from RNA transcripts. The TCR CDR3 was subjected to a first round of RT-PCR using the HTBI primer set and the Qiagen OneStep RT-PCR kit. TCRdb handled the public reads itself, with Q25 trimming in fastp and clone calling in MiXCR, and kept productive beta chains. When rows share a CDR3 protein, they turn into one entry using the most common DNA and genes. This sample gives 550,000 to 700,000 distinct CDR3 sequences in total; roughly 14% of them show up just once. Together, the top ten hold about 4% of the sample. Sequenced material: blood. All receptors derive from a woman aged 40 to 50 with Graves' ophthalmopathy.

V gene TRBV29-1 combines with J gene TRBJ2-2, with D perhaps matching TRBD1 (5 bases). The CDR3 extends over 14 amino acids. CDR1 SQVTM and CDR2 ANQGSEA come from the germline V gene. The V and J ends lost 6 bases and 3 bases respectively, with 14 bases between them. The CDR3 region has the DNA TGCAGCGTGGGCAAACAGGATCACACCGGGGAGCTGTTTTTT. Translated, it gives CSVGKQDHTGELFF.

This chain connects TRBV2 to TRBJ1-5; 12 positions match TRBD1. This CDR3 is built from 15 residues. Germline CDR1 reads SNHLY; CDR2 reads FYNNEI. Germline trimming cut 11 bases from V and 3 bases from J; bases unmatched to any gene: 8. CDR3 DNA: TGTGCCTCTCAAGGGACAGGGGGCATCAATCAGCCCCAGCATTTT. This gives the protein CASQGTGGINQPQHF.

This clonotype was seen more than once but under ten times. One junction end disagrees with the germline gene, perhaps due to a read error. V usage is TRBV11-2 and J usage is TRBJ2-5, with D possibly called TRBD1 or TRBD2 (7 bases each). The CDR3 runs to 14 residues. Germline CDR1 and CDR2: SGHAT and FQNNGV. CDR3 bases: TGTGCCAGCAGCTTGGGGAGGGGGCGAGAGACCCGGTACTTC. Translation: CASSLGRGRETRYF.

Many counts were recorded for this clonotype. The rearrangement uses TRBV10-3 and TRBJ1-2, with a weak D call TRBD1 (6 bases). Trimming removed 3 bases at V and 4 bases at J, with 21 bases between. Germline V CDR1 and CDR2: ENHRY, SYGVKD. The CDR3 contains 17 residues. The CDR3 DNA reads as TGTGCCATCAGTGAATGGTACGCGTTCGGACAGATCTATGGCTACACCTTC. It codes for CAISEWYAFGQIYGYTF.

This clonotype was counted many times. The rearrangement links TRBV6-5 to TRBJ2-7; TRBD2 matches at 7 bases. Germline V gene data show CDR1 as MNHEY and CDR2 as SVGAGI. J gave up 3 bases and V 0 bases, and 11 bases lay outside the gene matches. This CDR3 region has 17 residues. The chain's CDR3 is CASSYSFGGGGGYEQYF. DNA of the CDR3: TGTGCCAGCAGTTACTCATTTGGGGGGGGAGGAGGCTACGAGCAGTACTTC.

Many counts were recorded for this clonotype. The chain links TRBV7-9 to TRBJ2-5; the D gene is possibly TRBD1 (5 bases). The V gene lost 5 bases and the J gene lost 10 bases, with 17 bases spanning the gap. Germline CDR1 and CDR2: SEHNR and FQNEAQ (reference sequence). This CDR3 contains 13 residues. CDR3 in amino acids: CASSPTAVVIQYF. DNA for the CDR3: TGTGCCAGCAGCCCGACAGCCGTAGTGATCCAGTACTTC. The full variable domain, with the rest looked up from reference TRBV7-9 and TRBJ2-5, is DTGVSQNPRHKITKRGQNVTFRCDPISEHNRLYWYRQTLGQGPEFLTYFQNEAQLEKSRLLSDRFSAERPKGSFSTLEIQRTEQGDSAMYLCASSPTAVVIQYFGPGTRLLVL.

This clonotype was observed many times. J is TRBJ1-5 and V is TRBV30; 9 bases line up with TRBD1. The CDR3 runs 14 residues. Germline CDR1 GTSNPN, CDR2 SVGIG (reference sequence). Trimming cost V 2 bases and J 7 bases; bases outside gene matches: 6. The CDR3 reads CAWSPGQGIQPQHF. CDR3 DNA: TGTGCCTGGAGTCCGGGACAGGGCATACAGCCCCAGCATTTT.

The V gene is TRBV5-1, the J gene TRBJ2-5, with 8 nucleotides matching TRBD2. Germline lookup yields CDR1 SGHRS and CDR2 YFSETQ. This CDR3 comprises 19 residues. Losses at the gene ends were 0 bases for V and 4 bases for J; bases not matched to a gene: 17. Here the CDR3 reads CASSLVTSGKSGPRETQYF. The CDR3 nucleotides read TGCGCCAGCAGCTTGGTTACTAGCGGAAAATCTGGGCCTCGAGAGACCCAGTACTTC.

In this sample, this clonotype turned up many times. The chain recombines TRBV6-2 or TRBV6-3 with TRBJ2-2; D is ambiguous. The CDR3 runs to 13 residues. Between the trimmed V and J ends, which lost 0 bases and 6 bases, there was a span of 5 bases. Germline CDR1 reads MNHEY; CDR2 reads SVGEGT. The CDR3 is CASSYSSPGELFF. The CDR3 DNA is TGTGCCAGCAGTTACTCGAGCCCCGGGGAGCTGTTTTTT.

The rearrangement links TRBV7-8 to TRBJ2-5, with 8 bases that match TRBD1. The J segment lost 4 bases and the V segment lost 5 bases, leaving 9 bases of the junction unmatched. Germline CDR1 SGHVS, CDR2 FQNEAQ. CDR3 size: 15 residues. The CDR3 DNA sequence: TGTGCCAGCAGCCATCGACAGGGGTCGAGAGAGACCCAGTACTTC. This codes for CASSHRQGSRETQYF.

J is TRBJ2-5 and V is TRBV7-6; 8 bases are shared with TRBD1. J was trimmed by 6 bases and V by 8 bases; bases with no gene match: 14. This CDR3 contains 15 residues. Germline V gene sequence: CDR1 SGHVS, CDR2 FNYEAQ. The DNA for the CDR3 is TGTGCCAGCGGTCCCATGACAGGGGACAGTCAGACCCAGTACTTC. Protein sequence: CASGPMTGDSQTQYF.

This clonotype was seen repeatedly, ten times or more. V and J are TRBV10-1 and TRBJ2-5; TRBD2 agrees at 9 bases. Looked up from germline, CDR1 is WNHNN and CDR2 is SYGVQD (reference sequence). Trimming took 9 bases from V and 3 from J; bases not matched to a gene: 11. The CDR3 has 15 amino acids. In DNA form, the CDR3 reads TGCGCCAGGGAGCTGGCGGGAGGGAAAGAAGAGACCCAGTACTTC. Protein product: CARELAGGKEETQYF.

This clonotype was recorded many times. This chain uses TRBV4-1 with TRBJ1-1; no firm D call. The CDR3 is 15 residues long. The V and J ends lost 4 bases and 5 bases respectively, with 17 bases between them. The germline V gene has CDR1 MGHRA and CDR2 YSYEKL. The CDR3 region has the DNA TGCGCCAGCAGCCCCCCGACAAGGGCGGGAACTGAAGCTTTCTTT. Translation: CASSPPTRAGTEAFF.

This clonotype showed up many times. The chain links TRBV11-3 to TRBJ2-5; no firm D call. The germline gives CDR1 SGHNT, CDR2 YENEEA. This CDR3 comprises 13 residues. The V and J ends lost 4 bases and 5 bases respectively, with 11 bases between them. DNA for the CDR3: TGTGCCAGCAGCTACGGCGGAGTGGAGACCCAGTACTTC. Amino acids: CASSYGGVETQYF. Full variable domain (remainder filled in from reference TRBV11-3 and TRBJ2-5): EAGVVQSPRYKIIEKKQPVAFWCNPISGHNTLYWYLQNLGQGPELLIRYENEEAVDDSQLPKDRFSAERLKGVDSTLKIQPAELGDSAVYLCASSYGGVETQYFGPGTRLLVL.

The sample holds many counts of this clonotype. The V and J genes are TRBV5-4 and TRBJ2-7, with D maybe TRBD1 (6 bases). The germline gives CDR1 SGHNT, CDR2 YYREEE (reference sequence). V lost 2 bases and J 0 bases, leaving 18 bases between the germline ends. CDR3 length: 17 residues. The CDR3: CASSLRVRTAPSYEQYF. The CDR3 nucleotides are TGTGCCAGCAGCTTAAGAGTCCGGACAGCTCCCTCCTACGAGCAGTACTTC.

CDR3 coding DNA: TGTGCCAGTAAAACTGCCGCATCTTACTATGGCTACACCTTC. This encodes CASKTAASYYGYTF. V is TRBV19 and J is TRBJ1-2; D remains unclear. Per germline, CDR1 LNHDA and CDR2 SQIVND (reference sequence). Trimming cost V 7 bases and J 3 bases, with 15 bases left between them. The CDR3 spans 14 residues. Based on the CDR3 plus reference TRBV19 and TRBJ1-2, the full variable domain is DGGITQSPKYLFRKEGQNVTLSCEQNLNHDAMYWYRQDPGQGLRLIYYSQIVNDFQKGDIAEGYSVSREKKESFPLTVTSAQKNPTAFYLCASKTAASYYGYTFGSGTRLTVV.

This clonotype was counted between two and nine times. The chain recombines TRBV20-1 with TRBJ2-7; 13 bases agree with TRBD2. Looked up from germline, CDR1 is DFQATT and CDR2 is SNEGSKA (reference sequence). V shed 3 bases and J 2 bases; nucleotides not matched to a gene: 4. The CDR3 is 15 amino acids. In DNA, the CDR3 is TGCAGTGCTAGTGGAGGACTAGCGGGAGCCTACGAGCAGTACTTC. Translation gives CSASGGLAGAYEQYF.

This clonotype was found many times. J is TRBJ1-5 and V is TRBV12-3 or TRBV12-4; the match to TRBD1 covers 8 bases. V dropped 6 bases and J dropped 6; count of bases not matched to a gene: 10. The CDR3 has 15 residues. In nucleotides, the CDR3 is TGTGCCAGCAGCCAGACAGGGGAAGGATCTCAGCCCCAGCATTTT. Protein product: CASSQTGEGSQPQHF.

This clonotype was counted many times. The chain has TRBV28 and TRBJ2-4, with 8 bases aligning to TRBD2. The germline CDR1 and CDR2 sequences are MDHEN and SYDVKM. CDR3 length: 16 amino acids. V gave up 4 bases and J gave up 1 base; unmatched junction bases: 6. CDR3 loop: CASSSSGTRAKNIQYF. CDR3 nucleotides: TGTGCCAGCAGTTCCTCCGGGACTAGGGCCAAAAACATTCAGTACTTC. Supplemented by reference TRBV28 and TRBJ2-4, the full variable domain reads DVKVTQSSRYLVKRTGEKVFLECVQDMDHENMFWYRQDPGLGLRLIYFSYDVKMKEKGDIPEGYSVSREKKERFSLILESASTNQTSMYLCASSSSGTRAKNIQYFGAGTRLSVL.

This clonotype was seen repeatedly, ten times or more. CDR3 DNA: TGTGCCAGCACCACCATTACGGGGCAGCCCCAGCATTTT. This translates into CASTTITGQPQHF. V usage is TRBV28 and J usage is TRBJ1-5; D gene unclear. The germline V gene encodes CDR1 MDHEN and CDR2 SYDVKM. V lost 7 bases to trimming and J lost 7 bases, with 14 bases between them. The CDR3 consists of 13 residues.

Ten or more counts support this clonotype. The chain recombines TRBV27 with TRBJ2-2; no clear D. V lost 4 bases and J 6 bases, leaving 6 bases between the germline ends. The CDR3 has 12 amino acids. Germline CDR1 is MNHEY and CDR2 is SMNVEV (reference sequence). For the CDR3, the DNA is TGTGCCAGCAGTTGGGATGCCGGGGAGCTGTTTTTT. Amino acids: CASSWDAGELFF.

In its sample, this clonotype was seen a few times. The chain combines TRBV29-1 with TRBJ2-5; 9 bases line up with TRBD1. Germline V gene sequence: CDR1 SQVTM, CDR2 ANQGSEA. The CDR3 consists of 13 residues. V trimming: 7 bases; J trimming: 4 bases; junction bases outside the gene matches: 7. The CDR3 loop is CSAPTGGTETQYF. The CDR3 nucleotides read TGCAGCGCTCCGACAGGGGGAACAGAGACCCAGTACTTC. The full variable domain, its missing parts supplied by reference TRBV29-1 and TRBJ2-5, is SAVISQKPSRDICQRGTSLTIQCQVDSQVTMMFWYRQQPGQSLTLIATANQGSEATYESGFVIDKFPISRPNLTFSTLTVSNMSPEDSSIYLCSAPTGGTETQYFGPGTRLLVL.

This clonotype was detected a few times. This chain joins TRBV4-1 and TRBJ2-6, with TRBD2 as a possible D gene (5 bases). This CDR3 has 16 amino acids. Trimming pared 1 base from V and 2 bases from J, leaving 9 bases between. CDR1 and CDR2 (germline): MGHRA, YSYEKL. The CDR3 DNA reads TGCGCCAGCAGCCAAGGCCGGGGTGCTGGGGCCAACGTCCTGACTTTC. Translating gives CASSQGRGAGANVLTF.

This clonotype has at least ten counts. This chain connects TRBV28 to TRBJ2-5; D gene ambiguous. CDR3 length: 13 amino acids. The V and J ends lost 7 bases and 1 base respectively, with 10 bases between them. The V gene's germline CDR1 is MDHEN and CDR2 SYDVKM. The CDR3 region is CASNIDSQETQYF. The CDR3 DNA reads TGTGCCAGCAACATTGACTCCCAAGAGACCCAGTACTTC.

The chain joins TRBV9 to TRBJ2-5; 9 bases fit TRBD1. V shed 0 bases and J 5 bases; nucleotides not matched to a gene: 5. The CDR3 runs to 15 residues. Germline assignment: CDR1 SGDLS and CDR2 YYNGEE. The CDR3, as DNA: TGTGCCAGCAGCGTAGTGGGACAGGGTGACGAGACCCAGTACTTC. Amino acids: CASSVVGQGDETQYF.